This T cell receptor beta chain stems from a study of Tregs in tolerant kidney transplant recipients. Background on the study: Mixed chimerism was transient after nonmyeloablative marrow transplants from related graft donors.

Thawed PBMCs were FACS-sorted into unstimulated CD4+CD25+CD127- regulatory T cells, CD4+CD25- non-regulatory cells, CD4 and CD8 cells. The CDR3 length is 17 residues. The J segment lost 4 bases and the V segment lost 2 bases, leaving 14 bases of the junction unmatched. From germline, CDR1 is GTSNPN and CDR2 SVGIG (reference sequence). Some clones are missing from TCRdb's copy, which holds only in-frame ones; the method was immunoSEQ multiplex PCR. The sample holds more than 30,000 clones. Turning to this clone: The missing CDR3 end, 3 residues past where the read stops, is filled in from the germline J gene.

The chain employs TRBV30 and TRBJ1-2; 9 bases map to TRBD1. The sequencing here drew on CD8+ T cells from blood, taken before the transplant. The sequence derives from a human donor who received a combined kidney and bone marrow transplant. CDR3 protein: CAWSPLTNTGGGYGYTF. CDR3 DNA (partial): TGTGCCTGGAGTCCCCTCACGAACACAGGGGGCGGCTATGGC.